Listed below are T cell receptor beta chains from one sample, sequenced in a study of cytotoxic CD8 clonotypes in ibrutinib-treated CLL. The data were produced by immunoSEQ multiplex PCR, yet TCRdb's version contains in-frame clones alone and is incomplete. The table has under 150,000 clones, approximately 90% seen once; the top ten hold approximately 10%. The sequences come from PBMCs, collected after 12 months of ibrutinib treatment. These receptors were obtained from a human donor with chronic lymphocytic leukemia. Both conserved end residues are part of each CDR3. Fields, in order: D gene, V gene, J gene, clone size, CDR3 DNA, CDR3 protein. The D gene is left open where the match is weak. Clone size appears in some rows only: once, few, many, or a class for an expanded clone.

>.|TRBV28|TRBJ1-1|few
TGTGCCAGCATTTCATCAGTCACTGAAGCTTTCTTT
CASISSVTEAFF
>.|TRBV7-8|TRBJ2-7|.
TGTGCCAGCAGCTTAGGGCTAGCAGGGCTCCCCTCCTACGAGCAGTACTTC
CASSLGLAGLPSYEQYF
>.|TRBV5-8|TRBJ2-7|once
TGTGCCAGCAGCTCAGACACCTCGCGGTTTTACGAGCAGTACTTC
CASSSDTSRFYEQYF
>TRBD2|TRBV15|TRBJ2-2|.
TGTGCCACCAGCAGAGAACTAGCGGGAGGTGGTACCGGGGAGCTGTTTTTT
CATSRELAGGGTGELFF
>TRBD2|TRBV6-6|TRBJ2-1|.
TGTGCCAGCAGCCCGCTAGCGGGAGATCGGAATGAGCAGTTCTTC
CASSPLAGDRNEQFF
>.|TRBV30|TRBJ1-3|.
TGTGCCTGGACCAGACAGGGAAACACCATATATTTT
CAWTRQGNTIYF
>.|TRBV4-2|TRBJ2-7|.
TGTGCCAGCAGCCAACCCGGGACCTCCTACGAGCAGTACTTC
CASSQPGTSYEQYF
>.|TRBV28|TRBJ1-1|few
TGTGCCAGCTTTATGGAAGAAGCTTTCTTT
CASFMEEAFF
>.|TRBV5-4|TRBJ1-2|.
TGTGCCAGCAGCGGGGTCTCGGACTATGGCTACACCTTC
CASSGVSDYGYTF
>TRBD1|TRBV29-1|TRBJ1-5|.
TGCAGCGTCGTCACAGGGGAAGGACAGCCCCAGCATTTT
CSVVTGEGQPQHF
>.|TRBV28|TRBJ2-3|.
TGTGCCAGCAGTTTATGGGGCAGCCTAGGAACCACAGATACGCAGTATTTT
CASSLWGSLGTTDTQYF
>.|TRBV13|TRBJ2-2|.
TGTGCCGGAAAAGGGGAGGCCGGGGAGCTGTTTTTT
CAGKGEAGELFF
>.|TRBV7-3|TRBJ2-6|.
TGTGCCAGCAGCCCAAGGACAGGGGCCAACGTCCTGACTTTC
CASSPRTGANVLTF
>.|TRBV2|TRBJ1-2|.
TGTGCCAGCAGTGAGGCAGGGTATGGCTACACCTTC
CASSEAGYGYTF
>.|TRBV10-1|TRBJ2-3|.
TGCGCCAGCAGTGACCCTAGGGGTCCCCCCACAGATACGCAGTATTTT
CASSDPRGPPTDTQYF
>.|TRBV19|TRBJ2-5|.
TGTGCCAGTAGATTCTCCATCCAAGAGACCCAGTACTTC
CASRFSIQETQYF
>.|TRBV9|TRBJ2-7|.
TGTGCCAGCAGCCCACACAATCTCCTCTACGAGCAGTACTTC
CASSPHNLLYEQYF